The 3 T cell receptor beta chains listed next were all sequenced from one sample in a study of T cell responses to AZD1222 COVID-19 vaccine. Profiled with immunoSEQ multiplex PCR; TCRdb holds only in-frame clones, not every one. The repertoire holds some 99,000 clones, around 90% seen once, with 5% to 5.5% in the top ten. Source: peripheral blood, taken on day 0 of AZD1222 vaccination. These receptors were collected from an adult in good health.

The chain combines TRBV7-8 with TRBJ1-5; D unclear. The germline V and J ends were trimmed by 0 bases and 5 bases, with 5 bases remaining between them. This CDR3 is 13 amino acids long. CDR1 is SGHVS, CDR2 FQNEAQ, per germline. CDR3 amino acids: CASSLAVHQPQHF. The CDR3 region has the DNA TGTGCCAGCAGCTTAGCTGTCCATCAGCCCCAGCATTTT.

This chain links TRBV28 with TRBJ1-2, with D maybe TRBD1 (6 bases). The V end lost 8 bases, the J end lost 2 bases, and 12 bases lay between the germline ends. This CDR3 is 13 amino acids long. Germline V gene lookup returns CDR1 MDHEN and CDR2 SYDVKM. The CDR3 here is CASLRGANYGYTF. The CDR3 DNA reads TGTGCCAGCCTGAGGGGGGCCAACTATGGCTACACCTTC.

CDR3 in amino acids: CASSPESTTDYEQYF. The CDR3 nucleotides are TGTGCCAGCAGCCCCGAAAGTACCACGGACTACGAGCAGTACTTC. This sequence joins TRBV9 and TRBJ2-7; D call uncertain. The germline V and J ends were trimmed by 4 bases and 3 bases, with 17 bases remaining between them. CDR1 and CDR2 (germline): SGDLS, YYNGEE. This CDR3 is built from 15 residues.